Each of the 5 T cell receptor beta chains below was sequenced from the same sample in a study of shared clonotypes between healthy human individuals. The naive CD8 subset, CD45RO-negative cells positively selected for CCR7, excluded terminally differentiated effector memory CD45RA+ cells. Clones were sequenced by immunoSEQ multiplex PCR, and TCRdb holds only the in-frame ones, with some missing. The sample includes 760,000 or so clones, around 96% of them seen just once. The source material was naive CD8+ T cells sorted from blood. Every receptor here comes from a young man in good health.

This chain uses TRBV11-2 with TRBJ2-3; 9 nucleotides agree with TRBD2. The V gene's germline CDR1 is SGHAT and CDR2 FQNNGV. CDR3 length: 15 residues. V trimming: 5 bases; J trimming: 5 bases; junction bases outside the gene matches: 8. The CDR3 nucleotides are TGTGCCAGCAGCATAATAGCGGGAGTGGGAGATACGCAGTATTTT. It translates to CASSIIAGVGDTQYF.

CDR3: CASSSAGTASYNEQFF. CDR3 coding DNA: TGTGCCAGCAGTTCAGCCGGGACAGCATCCTACAATGAGCAGTTCTTC. This chain connects TRBV27 to TRBJ2-1; TRBD1 matches at 7 bases. Germline CDR1 and CDR2: MNHEY and SMNVEV (reference sequence). The ends lost 4 bases at V and 1 base at J; junction bases unmatched: 7. This CDR3 spans 16 amino acids.

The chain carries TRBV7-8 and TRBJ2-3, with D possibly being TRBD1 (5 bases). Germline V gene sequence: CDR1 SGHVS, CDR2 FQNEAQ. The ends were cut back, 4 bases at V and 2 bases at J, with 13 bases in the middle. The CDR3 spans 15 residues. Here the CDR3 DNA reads TGTGCCAGCAGCTCACTGACAGCGATCACAGATACGCAGTATTTT. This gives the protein CASSSLTAITDTQYF.

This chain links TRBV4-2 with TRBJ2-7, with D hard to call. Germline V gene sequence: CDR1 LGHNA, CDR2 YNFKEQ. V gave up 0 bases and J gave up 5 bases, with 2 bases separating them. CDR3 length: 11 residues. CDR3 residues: CASSQDDEQYF. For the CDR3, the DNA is TGTGCCAGCAGCCAAGATGACGAGCAGTACTTC.

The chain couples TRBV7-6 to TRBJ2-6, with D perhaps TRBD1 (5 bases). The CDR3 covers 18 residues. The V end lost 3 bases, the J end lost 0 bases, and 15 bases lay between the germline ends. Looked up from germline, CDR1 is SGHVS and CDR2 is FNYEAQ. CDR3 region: CASSLATEPGSGANVLTF. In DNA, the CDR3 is TGTGCCAGCAGCTTGGCGACAGAGCCTGGCTCTGGGGCCAACGTCCTGACTTTC.